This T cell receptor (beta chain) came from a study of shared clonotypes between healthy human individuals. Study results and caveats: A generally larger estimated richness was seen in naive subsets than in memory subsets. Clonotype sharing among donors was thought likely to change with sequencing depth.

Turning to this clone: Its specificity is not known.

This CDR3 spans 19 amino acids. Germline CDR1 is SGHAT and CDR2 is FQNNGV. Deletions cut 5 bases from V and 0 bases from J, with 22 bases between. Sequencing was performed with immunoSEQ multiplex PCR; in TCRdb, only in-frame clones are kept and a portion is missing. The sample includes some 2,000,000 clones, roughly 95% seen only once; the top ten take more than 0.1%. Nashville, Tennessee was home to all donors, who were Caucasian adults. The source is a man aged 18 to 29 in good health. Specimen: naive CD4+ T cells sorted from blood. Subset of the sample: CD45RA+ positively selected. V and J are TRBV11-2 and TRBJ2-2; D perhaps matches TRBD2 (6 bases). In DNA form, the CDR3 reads TGTGCCAGCAGCCCGAGTACGTTCTTTGGGACTTCGAACACCGGGGAGCTGTTTTTT. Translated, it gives CASSPSTFFGTSNTGELFF.